This T cell receptor beta chain was observed in a study of T cell changes during pregnancy in multiple sclerosis. Generated by immunoSEQ multiplex PCR, the TCRdb table keeps only in-frame clones and is missing some. The data show 50,000 to 65,000 clones, 80% to 95% seen once. Germline CDR1 and CDR2: PRHDT and FYEKMQ (reference sequence). After removal of 6 bases from V and 3 bases from J, the junction contained 7 bases not matched to a gene. This CDR3 is built from 14 residues. The material was peripheral blood, obtained in the third trimester of pregnancy. The receptor comes from a female donor in good health, enrolled as a control in a pregnancy study. V gene TRBV13 combines with J gene TRBJ1-2; 7 bases are shared with TRBD1. DNA of the CDR3: TGTGCCAGCAGTCACCGACAGGGTGACTATGGCTACACCTTC. It specifies CASSHRQGDYGYTF.